This note documents a single TCR beta chain sequence. Treatment in this sample: roughly 19 received Ad26.COV2.S at low or high dose, single or two shots; roughly five received placebo; per-sample allocation not given. The investigators took samples on day 63 after the first vaccine or placebo injection. The germline V and J ends were trimmed by 0 bases and 1 base, with 12 bases remaining between them. The germline gives CDR1 GTSNPN, CDR2 SVGIG (reference sequence). CDR3 length: 15 residues. The data were obtained in a study of Ad26.COV2.S vaccination and SARS-CoV-2 variants. Background on the study: By the intramuscular route, Ad26.COV2.S was given once, or twice 56 days apart.

Repertoires were generated with immunoSEQ multiplex PCR, while TCRdb's copy carries only in-frame clones and drops some. Of about 440,000 clones in the sample, roughly 85% were seen once. The sequences come from peripheral blood, collected in a trial of Ad26.COV2.S vaccine versus placebo. This TCR came from a person aged 18-60 years who received the Ad26.COV2.S COVID-19 vaccine or a placebo. The chain has TRBV30 and TRBJ1-1; D uncertain. CDR3 bases: TGTGCCTGGAGTGTACGTCGACATAAGAACACTGAAGCTTTCTTT. Protein product: CAWSVRRHKNTEAFF.